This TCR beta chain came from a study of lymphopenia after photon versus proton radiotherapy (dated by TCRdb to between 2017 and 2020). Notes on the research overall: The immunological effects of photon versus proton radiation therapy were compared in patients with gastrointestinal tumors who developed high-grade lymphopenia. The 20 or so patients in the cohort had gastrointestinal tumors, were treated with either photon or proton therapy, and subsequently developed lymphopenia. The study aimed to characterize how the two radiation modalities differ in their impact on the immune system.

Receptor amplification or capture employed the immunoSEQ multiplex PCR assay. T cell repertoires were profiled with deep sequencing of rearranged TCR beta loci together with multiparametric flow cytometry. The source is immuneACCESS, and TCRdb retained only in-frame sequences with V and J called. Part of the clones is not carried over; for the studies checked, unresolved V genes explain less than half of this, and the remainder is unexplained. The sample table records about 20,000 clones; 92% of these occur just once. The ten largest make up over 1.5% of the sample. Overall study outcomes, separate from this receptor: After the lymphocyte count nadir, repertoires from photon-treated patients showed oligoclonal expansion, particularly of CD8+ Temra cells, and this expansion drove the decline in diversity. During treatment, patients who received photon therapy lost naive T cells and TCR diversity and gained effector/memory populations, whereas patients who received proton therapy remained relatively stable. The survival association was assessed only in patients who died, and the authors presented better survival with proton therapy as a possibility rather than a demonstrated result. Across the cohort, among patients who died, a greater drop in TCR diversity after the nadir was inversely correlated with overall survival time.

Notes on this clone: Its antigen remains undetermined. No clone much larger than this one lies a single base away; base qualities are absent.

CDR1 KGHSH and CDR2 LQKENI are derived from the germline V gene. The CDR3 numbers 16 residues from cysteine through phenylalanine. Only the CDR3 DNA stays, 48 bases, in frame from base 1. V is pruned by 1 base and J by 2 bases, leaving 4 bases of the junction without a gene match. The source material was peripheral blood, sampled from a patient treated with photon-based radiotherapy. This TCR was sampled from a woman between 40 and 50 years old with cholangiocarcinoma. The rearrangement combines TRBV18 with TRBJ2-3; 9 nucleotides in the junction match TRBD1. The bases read TGTGCCAGCTCACCACAGGGACAGGGCCCCACAGATACGCAGTATTTT. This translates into CASSPQGQGPTDTQYF.